This passage covers 3 T cell receptor beta chains from one sample sequenced in a study of molecular identifiers for immune sequencing clone quantification. TCRdb reanalysed the PCR reads using MiXCR and keeps one entry per CDR3 protein. The sample contains around 89,000 distinct CDR3 sequences, roughly 19% of which appear only once. The sample was naive CD8+ T cells from blood, with Jurkat cell RNA spiked in. The subset denotes: FACS-sorted CD8+CD4-CCR7+CD45RA+ naive T cells. The receptors come from a human donor in good health. Some libraries in this study had Jurkat cell RNA spiked in.

This clonotype turned up a few times. The V and J genes are TRBV6-2 or TRBV6-3 and TRBJ2-5; 7 bases are shared with TRBD2. This CDR3 is 15 amino acids long. CDR1 is MNHEY, CDR2 SVGEGT, per germline. With V trimmed by 2 bases and J by 5 bases, 8 bases remained unmatched. CDR3 DNA sequence: TGTGCCAGCAGTTACATGGCGGGAGAAGGGGAGACCCAGTACTTC. It codes for CASSYMAGEGETQYF.

This clonotype came up many times. This chain uses TRBV5-6 with TRBJ2-3, with D tentatively TRBD1 (7 bases). With 4 bases removed from V and 0 bases from J, the gap between germline ends came to 12 bases. This CDR3 is 15 amino acids long. Germline assignment: CDR1 SGHDT and CDR2 YYEEEE. CDR3 residues: CASSAGQHSTDTQYF. In DNA form, the CDR3 reads TGTGCCAGCAGCGCGGGACAGCATAGCACAGATACGCAGTATTTT.

The sample holds many counts of this clonotype. V usage is TRBV6-6 and J usage is TRBJ2-5; 8 bases map to TRBD2. Germline loops: CDR1 MNHNY, CDR2 SVGAGI (reference sequence). V lost 5 bases and J lost 1; bases outside the gene matches: 3. The length of the CDR3 is 14 residues. The CDR3 region is CASSESGGQETQYF. CDR3 DNA sequence: TGTGCCAGCAGTGAAAGCGGGGGCCAAGAGACCCAGTACTTC.